Listed here are 17 T cell receptor beta chains from one sample, sequenced in a study of T cells in Graves' hyperthyroidism and ophthalmopathy. RNA transcripts served as the template for amplifying TCR beta CDR3 regions. TCR CDR3 regions were first amplified by RT-PCR with HTBI primers. TCRdb called the multiplex PCR reads again in MiXCR, with one record for every CDR3 protein. The sample lists a few hundred thousand distinct CDR3 sequences, roughly 15% occurring once. Sequenced: blood. These receptors all come from a woman between 18 and 30 years old with Graves' hyperthyroidism.

This clonotype has ten or more counts. CDR3 sequence: CSAEREPDNEQFF. The CDR3 region has the DNA TGCAGTGCTGAGCGGGAGCCCGACAATGAGCAGTTCTTC. This chain links TRBV20-1 with TRBJ2-1; 8 bases line up with TRBD2. From germline, CDR1 is DFQATT and CDR2 SNEGSKA (reference sequence). After removal of 5 bases from V and 5 bases from J, the junction contained 5 bases not matched to a gene. The CDR3 covers 13 residues.

For the CDR3, the DNA is TGTGCCAGTAGTGCAACATTAGCGGGGCCAGGGGACAATGAGCAGTTCTTC. This translates into CASSATLAGPGDNEQFF. The chain links TRBV19 to TRBJ2-1, with 8 bases aligning to TRBD2. Germline CDR1 LNHDA, CDR2 SQIVND (reference sequence). This CDR3 spans 17 amino acids. Germline trimming cut 5 bases from V and 5 bases from J; bases unmatched to any gene: 14.

Ten or more counts support this clonotype. V gene TRBV5-1 combines with J gene TRBJ2-1; no firm D call. The CDR3 totals 14 residues. Trimming stripped 1 base from V and 6 bases from J, with 11 bases between. Germline CDR1 is SGHRS and CDR2 is YFSETQ. The CDR3 here is CASSLTVALNEQFF. The CDR3 DNA reads TGCGCCAGCAGCTTGACAGTGGCGCTCAATGAGCAGTTCTTC.

This clonotype came up many times. This chain uses TRBV28 with TRBJ2-3, with 7 bases aligning to TRBD2. The CDR3 runs to 15 residues. V lost 5 bases, J lost 2 bases, and 7 bases stayed unmatched. Per germline, CDR1 MDHEN and CDR2 SYDVKM. The CDR3 is CASSPGTINTDTQYF. The CDR3 DNA reads as TGTGCCAGCAGTCCGGGGACTATAAACACAGATACGCAGTATTTT.

This clonotype has just a few counts. This CDR3 is missing its conserved last phenylalanine or tryptophan, likely due to a read error. The chain has TRBV9 and TRBJ1-3; 7 nucleotides align to TRBD1. The V gene end was trimmed by 2 bases and the J gene end by 4 bases; junction bases not matched to a gene: 6. CDR3 length: 15 residues. Germline loops: CDR1 SGDLS, CDR2 YYNGEE. The chain's CDR3 is CASSVEGASGNTIYL. The CDR3 nucleotides are TGTGCCAGCAGCGTCGAGGGGGCATCAGGAAACACCATATATCTT.

This chain joins TRBV9 and TRBJ2-1, with 9 bases that match TRBD1. Germline V gene data show CDR1 as SGDLS and CDR2 as YYNGEE. Trimming cost V 5 bases and J 5 bases; bases outside gene matches: 8. The CDR3 sequence is 15 residues long. CDR3 in DNA: TGTGCCAGCAGTCGGACAGGGGCGGGACACAATGAGCAGTTCTTC. This sequence encodes CASSRTGAGHNEQFF.

This chain joins TRBV12-3 or TRBV12-4 and TRBJ1-1; 8 nucleotides line up with TRBD1. V shed 5 bases, J shed 8 bases, and the junction held 10 bases outside the gene matches. The CDR3 contains 14 residues. CDR3 coding DNA: TGTGCCAGCAGTCCACAGGGGGAGGCCGGGGAAGCTTTCTTT. Amino acids: CASSPQGEAGEAFF.

This clonotype was found many times. This chain joins TRBV28 and TRBJ2-2; D uncertain. The CDR3 has 16 residues. CDR1 is MDHEN, CDR2 SYDVKM, per germline. V was cut by 3 bases and J by 4 bases, with 15 bases left in between. CDR3 sequence reads: CASSFGQSPITGELFF. The CDR3 DNA reads as TGTGCCAGCAGTTTCGGGCAGTCCCCAATCACCGGGGAGCTGTTTTTT. The variable domain in full, completed from reference TRBV28 and TRBJ2-2, reads DVKVTQSSRYLVKRTGEKVFLECVQDMDHENMFWYRQDPGLGLRLIYFSYDVKMKEKGDIPEGYSVSREKKERFSLILESASTNQTSMYLCASSFGQSPITGELFFGEGSRLTVL.

Ten or more counts support this clonotype. This rearrangement joins TRBV7-3 to TRBJ2-3, with 15 bases lining up with TRBD2. Germline V lookup: CDR1 SGHTA, CDR2 FQGTGA. This CDR3 is built from 16 residues. The J segment lost 6 bases and the V segment lost 4 bases, leaving 5 bases of the junction unmatched. The CDR3 DNA sequence: TGTGCCAGCAGCTCCGGACTAGCGGGAGGGAATGATACGCAGTATTTT. It translates to CASSSGLAGGNDTQYF.

The chain links TRBV5-1 to TRBJ2-7, with D perhaps matching TRBD2 (6 bases). V shed 4 bases and J shed 6 bases, with 11 bases lying between them. The germline gives CDR1 SGHRS, CDR2 YFSETQ. The length of the CDR3 is 12 residues. CDR3 sequence (DNA): TGCGCCAGCAGCCGGGACTGGGGCGAGCAGTACTTC. Its protein is CASSRDWGEQYF.

This clonotype was picked up many times. V usage is TRBV29-1 and J usage is TRBJ2-7; D is unclear. V lost 4 bases to trimming and J lost 7 bases, with 17 bases between them. This CDR3 spans 13 amino acids. CDR1 SQVTM and CDR2 ANQGSEA come from the germline V gene. For the CDR3, the DNA is TGCAGCGTTGCCCCCGGGCCCTCGAAAGAGCAGTACTTC. Residues: CSVAPGPSKEQYF.

The chain recombines TRBV5-1 with TRBJ2-5; D is undetermined. The germline V and J ends were trimmed by 5 bases and 2 bases, with 10 bases remaining between them. This CDR3 spans 13 amino acids. The germline V gene has CDR1 SGHRS and CDR2 YFSETQ. CDR3 amino acids: CASRSLSQETQYF. CDR3 nucleotide sequence: TGCGCCAGCAGAAGTTTAAGTCAAGAGACCCAGTACTTC. Supplemented by reference TRBV5-1 and TRBJ2-5, the full variable domain reads KAGVTQTPRYLIKTRGQQVTLSCSPISGHRSVSWYQQTPGQGLQFLFEYFSETQRNKGNFPGRFSGRQFSNSRSEMNVSTLELGDSALYLCASRSLSQETQYFGPGTRLLVL.

This clonotype has ten or more counts. V gene TRBV28 combines with J gene TRBJ1-1, with D possibly being TRBD1 (6 bases). With 2 bases removed from V and 0 bases from J, the gap between germline ends came to 13 bases. The CDR3 is made up of 16 amino acids. Germline loops: CDR1 MDHEN, CDR2 SYDVKM. The CDR3 region has the DNA TGTGCCAGCAGTTTAAGTGCAGGGGAAATGAACACTGAAGCTTTCTTT. Residues: CASSLSAGEMNTEAFF.

A word on this clonotype: This may be a read error, as it is one base from a much larger clone. V and J are TRBV20-1 and TRBJ2-1; 8 bases are a match to TRBD2. Germline loops: CDR1 DFQATT, CDR2 SNEGSKA (reference sequence). V lost 6 bases to trimming and J lost 5 bases; unmatched junction nucleotides: 18. This CDR3 has 17 amino acids. The CDR3 nucleotides read TGCAGTGCCCACCCGGGGTCTACCGGGACTAGAAACAATGAGCAGTTCTTC. This codes for CSAHPGSTGTRNNEQFF.

The V call is TRBV2, the J call TRBJ2-5, with 10 bases lining up with TRBD2. Looked up from germline, CDR1 is SNHLY and CDR2 is FYNNEI. The V segment lost 3 bases and the J segment 4 bases; nucleotides outside the gene matches: 17. The CDR3 covers 19 residues. CDR3: CASSEFSTASGRGGETQYF. DNA for the CDR3: TGTGCCAGCAGTGAGTTCTCTACGGCTAGCGGGAGAGGCGGAGAGACCCAGTACTTC.

This clonotype came up many times. V gene TRBV7-9 combines with J gene TRBJ1-5; the D is unclear. CDR1 and CDR2 (germline): SEHNR, FQNEAQ (reference sequence). The CDR3 extends over 14 amino acids. Trimming left V 5 bases short and J 9 bases short, with 17 bases between. The DNA for the CDR3 is TGTGCCAGCAGCCCGTCGGGGAGTAGAGGGCCCCAGCATTTT. Its translation: CASSPSGSRGPQHF.

This sequence joins TRBV7-8 and TRBJ2-3; 14 bases match TRBD2. There are 19 residues in the CDR3. The V gene's germline CDR1 is SGHVS and CDR2 FQNEAQ. V gave up 0 bases and J gave up 3 bases; unmatched junction bases: 8. In DNA form, the CDR3 reads TGTGCCAGCAGCTTAGCCCCGGGACTAGCGGGAGCAGGGACAGATACGCAGTATTTT. Its translation is CASSLAPGLAGAGTDTQYF.